The clone carrying this T cell receptor beta chain has only a few counts. Its antigen is undetermined. Each CDR3 protein gets one entry after TCRdb re-called the 5' RACE reads with MiXCR. The sample contains hundreds of thousands of distinct CDR3 sequences, approximately 20% of which appear only once. The data were obtained in a study of CD8 T cells in ankylosing spondylitis. Study-wide results and caveats: Disease-linked clones were reportedly significantly enriched in matched ankylosing spondylitis synovial fluid. In the blood and synovial fluid of reactive arthritis, some motif variants had been previously reported.

The V gene's germline CDR1 is MGHRA and CDR2 YSYEKL. The CDR3 extends over 17 amino acids. V was clipped by 0 bases and J by 0 bases; unmatched bases: 8. This receptor was taken from a male donor with ankylosing spondylitis or in good health (not recorded which). Sequenced input: blood, either unsorted or a sorted T cell fraction (not recorded which). V is TRBV4-1 and J is TRBJ2-7, with 7 bases aligning to TRBD1. The CDR3 coding sequence is TGCGCCAGCAGCCAAGACTTCCGGGACAGCGTCTCCTACGAGCAGTACTTC. It translates to CASSQDFRDSVSYEQYF.